Following are 6 T cell receptor beta chains from one sample sequenced in a study of T cells in Graves' hyperthyroidism and ophthalmopathy. Researchers took RNA transcripts and amplified the TCR beta CDR3 regions from them. The TCR CDR3 was amplified in a first-round RT-PCR using the HTBI primer set. A single record per CDR3 protein comes from TCRdb applying MiXCR to the multiplex PCR reads. This sample has around 300,000 distinct CDR3 sequences; around 13% occur once, and the top ten carry roughly 7.7%. The sample consisted of blood. These receptors came from a woman in her thirties or forties with Graves' hyperthyroidism.

As to this clonotype: Sequence at one end of the junction differs from germline and may be a read error. The CDR3 loop reads CSVEDRGSYTF. DNA of the CDR3: TGCAGCGTGGAAGACAGGGGGAGTTACACCTTC. The chain recombines TRBV29-1 with TRBJ1-2, with 9 bases identical to TRBD1. Per germline, CDR1 SQVTM and CDR2 ANQGSEA. The CDR3 contains 11 residues.

In this sample, this clonotype turned up once. A clone one base away is much larger, so this may be a read error. The rearrangement uses TRBV27 and TRBJ2-1, with 8 positions matching TRBD1. Germline V lookup: CDR1 MNHEY, CDR2 SMNVEV (reference sequence). Trimming cost V 0 bases and J 6 bases; bases outside gene matches: 4. This CDR3 comprises 15 residues. The CDR3 protein is CASSLSQGACNEQFF. The CDR3 DNA is TGTGCCAGCAGTTTATCCCAGGGGGCCTGCAATGAGCAGTTCTTC.

V gene TRBV7-2 combines with J gene TRBJ2-3; 7 bases line up with TRBD2. The CDR3 length is 16 residues. Germline CDR1 is SGHTA and CDR2 is FQGNSA. Unmatched junction bases numbered 6, after V lost 1 base and J lost 2 bases. The CDR3 DNA sequence: TGTGCCAGCAGCTTAGGGGGCCTAGCGGACACAGATACGCAGTATTTT. Amino acids: CASSLGGLADTDTQYF. Together with reference TRBV7-2 and TRBJ2-3, the CDR3 gives the full variable domain: GAGVSQSPSNKVTEKGKDVELRCDPISGHTALYWYRQSLGQGLEFLIYFQGNSAPDKSGLPSDRFSAERTGGSVSTLTIQRTQQEDSAVYLCASSLGGLADTDTQYFGPGTRLTVL.

This clonotype has at least ten counts. V and J are TRBV5-1 and TRBJ1-2, with 8 nucleotides matching TRBD1. From germline, CDR1 is SGHRS and CDR2 YFSETQ. This CDR3 is 14 amino acids long. V trimming: 4 bases; J trimming: 7 bases; junction bases outside the gene matches: 9. The CDR3 region is CASSPRTGRGGYTF. Written as DNA, the CDR3 is TGCGCCAGCAGCCCCCGGACAGGGAGGGGTGGCTACACCTTC.

Here the CDR3 DNA reads TGTGCCAGCAGCTCTGGACAGCAAAAGAACACTGAAGCTTTCTTT. This translates into CASSSGQQKNTEAFF. This chain uses TRBV5-6 with TRBJ1-1; TRBD1 might be the D (6 bases). The V and J ends lost 3 bases and 1 base respectively, with 13 bases between them. The germline V gene has CDR1 SGHDT and CDR2 YYEEEE. This CDR3 contains 15 residues.

At least ten counts were recorded for this clonotype. The genes are TRBV5-8 and TRBJ2-4; 10 nucleotides match TRBD1. The CDR3 is made up of 16 amino acids. The germline V gene has CDR1 SGHTS and CDR2 YDEGEE. With V trimmed by 1 base and J by 8 bases, 9 bases remained unmatched. CDR3 nucleotides: TGTGCCAGCAGCTTGAGGGGACAGGGGTCGGTCGACATTCAGTACTTC. It translates to CASSLRGQGSVDIQYF.